A selection of T cell receptor beta chains follows, all from one sample in a study of technical replicates of blood from a handful of donors. Using immunoSEQ multiplex PCR, the repertoire was profiled, and TCRdb retains in-frame clones only, with some absent. The table includes 75,000 to 85,000 clones, 90% to 96% detected once. The sample consisted of T cells isolated from PBMCs. These receptors all come from a human donor in good health. Both conserved end residues are part of each CDR3. Fields, in order: J gene, D gene, V gene, clone size, CDR3 DNA, CDR3 protein. A D gene is named only where the DNA matches it firmly. Clone size, where shown, is once, few, many, or a class for clones that have expanded.

j_call: TRBJ2-2; d_call: -; v_call: TRBV10-1; clone_size: -; cdr3_nt: TGCGCCAGCAGTGTGGATCCTGGAGGGCAAACCGGGGAGCTGTTTTTT; cdr3_aa: CASSVDPGGQTGELFF
j_call: TRBJ2-1; d_call: TRBD2; v_call: TRBV11-2; clone_size: -; cdr3_nt: TGTGCCAGCAGCTTAGTAGGGCGGGAGGAAGATGAGCAGTTCTTC; cdr3_aa: CASSLVGREEDEQFF
j_call: TRBJ1-1; d_call: -; v_call: TRBV7-2; clone_size: few; cdr3_nt: TGTGCCAGCAGCTTGCGGCCGAACACTGAAGCTTTCTTT; cdr3_aa: CASSLRPNTEAFF
j_call: TRBJ2-7; d_call: -; v_call: TRBV28; clone_size: -; cdr3_nt: TGTGCCAGCAGTTTACGGACAGTTGACGAGCAGTACTTC; cdr3_aa: CASSLRTVDEQYF
j_call: TRBJ2-3; d_call: TRBD2; v_call: TRBV30; clone_size: -; cdr3_nt: TGTGCCTGGAGTAGGCTAGCGGGATTAACAGATACGCAGTATTTT; cdr3_aa: CAWSRLAGLTDTQYF
j_call: TRBJ2-7; d_call: TRBD2; v_call: TRBV5-5; clone_size: -; cdr3_nt: TGTGCCAGCAGCTTGGCGCCGGGGATAAGGAGCGGGAGGAAGGACGAGCAGTACTTC; cdr3_aa: CASSLAPGIRSGRKDEQYF
j_call: TRBJ2-1; d_call: TRBD2; v_call: TRBV6-6; clone_size: -; cdr3_nt: TGTGCCAGCAGCCCCAGCACGGGACTAGCAGACAATGAGCAGTTCTTC; cdr3_aa: CASSPSTGLADNEQFF
j_call: TRBJ1-2; d_call: -; v_call: TRBV19; clone_size: -; cdr3_nt: TGTGCCAGTAGTATATCCGGGGGTCTGGGCTACACCTTC; cdr3_aa: CASSISGGLGYTF
j_call: TRBJ2-1; d_call: TRBD2; v_call: TRBV27; clone_size: -; cdr3_nt: TGTGCCAGCAGTTTATATACTAGCGGGAGGACGAATGAGCAGTTCTTC; cdr3_aa: CASSLYTSGRTNEQFF
j_call: TRBJ2-7; d_call: TRBD2; v_call: TRBV11-2; clone_size: -; cdr3_nt: TGTGCCAGCAGCTTAGATCGCGGGAGCTCCTACGAGCAGTACTTC; cdr3_aa: CASSLDRGSSYEQYF
j_call: TRBJ2-1; d_call: -; v_call: TRBV10-3; clone_size: once; cdr3_nt: TGTGCCATCAGTGAGTCGCGGCGCAGCTCCTACAATGAGCAGTTCTTC; cdr3_aa: CAISESRRSSYNEQFF
j_call: TRBJ2-7; d_call: TRBD1; v_call: TRBV28; clone_size: -; cdr3_nt: TGTGCCAGCAGTTTCCAGGACAGGGGAAACGAGCAGTACTTC; cdr3_aa: CASSFQDRGNEQYF
j_call: TRBJ1-1; d_call: -; v_call: TRBV5-1; clone_size: -; cdr3_nt: TGCGCCAGCAGCTTGGGCGGTCCTGGGTCCATTGAAGCTTTCTTT; cdr3_aa: CASSLGGPGSIEAFF
j_call: TRBJ2-7; d_call: -; v_call: TRBV25-1; clone_size: -; cdr3_nt: TGTGCCAGCAGTGATTGCACGGAGGTGCTGGGGTGCGAGCAGTACTTC; cdr3_aa: CASSDCTEVLGCEQYF
j_call: TRBJ1-3; d_call: -; v_call: TRBV30; clone_size: -; cdr3_nt: TGTGCCTGGTTCGATCCGCAGGTCTCTGGAAACACCATATATTTT; cdr3_aa: CAWFDPQVSGNTIYF
j_call: TRBJ2-7; d_call: TRBD2; v_call: TRBV7-9; clone_size: -; cdr3_nt: TGTGCCACCCCCGGGACTAGCGGGGTCGAGCAGTACTTC; cdr3_aa: CATPGTSGVEQYF
j_call: TRBJ2-6; d_call: -; v_call: TRBV19; clone_size: -; cdr3_nt: TGTGCCAGTAGTACCCTTTACAGGGCAACTGGGGCCAACGTCCTGACTTTC; cdr3_aa: CASSTLYRATGANVLTF
j_call: TRBJ1-1; d_call: TRBD1; v_call: TRBV4-3; clone_size: -; cdr3_nt: TGCGCCAGCAGCCAATACAGGGGGCCGGAAGCTTTCTTT; cdr3_aa: CASSQYRGPEAFF
j_call: TRBJ2-1; d_call: TRBD2; v_call: TRBV5-5; clone_size: -; cdr3_nt: TGTGCCAGCAGCCTACTAGCGGGAGGGCACAATGAGCAGTTCTTC; cdr3_aa: CASSLLAGGHNEQFF
j_call: TRBJ1-4; d_call: -; v_call: TRBV27; clone_size: -; cdr3_nt: TGTGCCAGCAGTTTACCCGATTCAGACAGGAAACTGTTTTTT; cdr3_aa: CASSLPDSDRKLFF
j_call: TRBJ2-7; d_call: -; v_call: TRBV6-5; clone_size: -; cdr3_nt: TGTGCCAGCAGTTACTCGATAGGGACACAAACCTACGAGCAGTACTTC; cdr3_aa: CASSYSIGTQTYEQYF
j_call: TRBJ2-7; d_call: TRBD2; v_call: TRBV5-1; clone_size: -; cdr3_nt: TGCGCCAGCAGCCCGGGACTAGCGGGAGAGTTGGGGGAGCAGTACTTC; cdr3_aa: CASSPGLAGELGEQYF
j_call: TRBJ2-3; d_call: TRBD2; v_call: TRBV7-8; clone_size: -; cdr3_nt: TGTGCCAGCAGCTTCGTGCTAGCGGGAGTGACAGATACGCAGTATTTT; cdr3_aa: CASSFVLAGVTDTQYF
j_call: TRBJ2-1; d_call: TRBD2; v_call: TRBV19; clone_size: -; cdr3_nt: TGTGCCAGTAGCCTAGCGGGAAGGGTCGACAATGAGCAGTTCTTC; cdr3_aa: CASSLAGRVDNEQFF
j_call: TRBJ1-1; d_call: -; v_call: TRBV27; clone_size: -; cdr3_nt: TGTGCCAGCATTCCTTGGGGCCGAAGTCTCCGGCTAGCTTTCTTT; cdr3_aa: CASIPWGRSLRLAFF
j_call: TRBJ2-2; d_call: -; v_call: TRBV14; clone_size: -; cdr3_nt: TGTGCCAGCAGCCAATTGTCCAACACGAACACCGGGGAGCTGTTTTTT; cdr3_aa: CASSQLSNTNTGELFF
j_call: TRBJ1-1; d_call: -; v_call: TRBV6-6; clone_size: -; cdr3_nt: TGTGCCAGCAGGGCCGACATATACACTGAAGCTTTCTTT; cdr3_aa: CASRADIYTEAFF
j_call: TRBJ1-5; d_call: TRBD1; v_call: TRBV18; clone_size: -; cdr3_nt: TGTGCCAGCTCACCCGGGACAGCTGATCAGCCCCAGCATTTT; cdr3_aa: CASSPGTADQPQHF
j_call: TRBJ2-2; d_call: -; v_call: TRBV10-3; clone_size: -; cdr3_nt: TGTGCCACCCTAGGGGTTGCCGGGGAGCTGTTTTTT; cdr3_aa: CATLGVAGELFF
j_call: TRBJ2-1; d_call: TRBD2; v_call: TRBV5-4; clone_size: -; cdr3_nt: TGTGCCAGCAGCTTGAAGTCAGCGGGAGGCAGTGAGCAGTTCTTC; cdr3_aa: CASSLKSAGGSEQFF
j_call: TRBJ1-3; d_call: -; v_call: TRBV7-3; clone_size: -; cdr3_nt: TGTGCCAGCAGAAAGACTACCGAAAACACCATATATTTT; cdr3_aa: CASRKTTENTIYF
j_call: TRBJ1-5; d_call: -; v_call: TRBV18; clone_size: once; cdr3_nt: TGTGCCAGCTCACCGTCAGCCAGGAATCAGCCCCAGCATTTT; cdr3_aa: CASSPSARNQPQHF
j_call: TRBJ2-7; d_call: TRBD2; v_call: TRBV6-5; clone_size: few; cdr3_nt: TGTGCCAGCAGTTACGAAGCTAGCGGCTCCTACGAGCAGTACTTC; cdr3_aa: CASSYEASGSYEQYF
j_call: TRBJ1-4; d_call: -; v_call: TRBV6-1; clone_size: once; cdr3_nt: TGTGCCAGCAGTGTCTTGGGGCCCGACAGCATTATTAATGAAAAACTGTTTTTT; cdr3_aa: CASSVLGPDSIINEKLFF
j_call: TRBJ2-5; d_call: -; v_call: TRBV10-1; clone_size: -; cdr3_nt: TGCGCCAGCAGCCCCGGACAGAGCCAAGAGACCCAGTACTTC; cdr3_aa: CASSPGQSQETQYF
j_call: TRBJ2-1; d_call: TRBD1; v_call: TRBV10-3; clone_size: -; cdr3_nt: TGTGCCATCAGTGACCTGACAGGGTCTGGAAATGAGCAGTTCTTC; cdr3_aa: CAISDLTGSGNEQFF
j_call: TRBJ2-1; d_call: TRBD2; v_call: TRBV7-2; clone_size: -; cdr3_nt: TGTGCCAGCAGCCTGACTAGCGCTCACAATGAGCAGTTCTTC; cdr3_aa: CASSLTSAHNEQFF
j_call: TRBJ2-5; d_call: TRBD2; v_call: TRBV7-3; clone_size: -; cdr3_nt: TGTGCCAGCAGCTTTAACCCCGGGGGGGCAGAGACCCAGTACTTC; cdr3_aa: CASSFNPGGAETQYF
j_call: TRBJ2-1; d_call: -; v_call: TRBV6-1; clone_size: -; cdr3_nt: TGTGCCAGCAGCATACTAGTATTTACTGGGGATGAGCAGTTCTTC; cdr3_aa: CASSILVFTGDEQFF
j_call: TRBJ1-2; d_call: -; v_call: TRBV5-6; clone_size: -; cdr3_nt: TGTGCCAGCAGCCCCCAAACAGGGATTCATTATGGCTACACCTTC; cdr3_aa: CASSPQTGIHYGYTF
j_call: TRBJ2-3; d_call: TRBD1; v_call: TRBV29-1; clone_size: -; cdr3_nt: TGCAGCGTCTCAACCGGGACAGGGGTGACAGATACGCAGTATTTT; cdr3_aa: CSVSTGTGVTDTQYF
j_call: TRBJ2-1; d_call: TRBD1; v_call: TRBV6-6; clone_size: -; cdr3_nt: TGTGCCAGCAGTTTTGGTCAGGGGGCCCTCGACAATGAGCAGTTCTTC; cdr3_aa: CASSFGQGALDNEQFF
j_call: TRBJ2-7; d_call: TRBD1; v_call: TRBV7-9; clone_size: -; cdr3_nt: TGTGCCAGCAGCCGGGACAGCTTCTACGAGCAGTACTTC; cdr3_aa: CASSRDSFYEQYF
j_call: TRBJ2-5; d_call: -; v_call: TRBV30; clone_size: -; cdr3_nt: TGTGCCTGGAGTGCGGGGAGCGAGACCCAGTACTTC; cdr3_aa: CAWSAGSETQYF
j_call: TRBJ2-5; d_call: TRBD2; v_call: TRBV7-2; clone_size: -; cdr3_nt: TGTGCCAGCAGCTTGGGACTAGCGGGAATAAAAGAGACCCAGTACTTC; cdr3_aa: CASSLGLAGIKETQYF
j_call: TRBJ2-5; d_call: TRBD1; v_call: TRBV7-3; clone_size: -; cdr3_nt: TGTGCCAGCAGCTCCGGGACAGGGGGCCGCCAAACCCAGTACTTC; cdr3_aa: CASSSGTGGRQTQYF
j_call: TRBJ1-1; d_call: TRBD1; v_call: TRBV5-6; clone_size: -; cdr3_nt: TGTGCCAGCAGCCCAAATACAGGGGTGAACACTGAAGCTTTCTTT; cdr3_aa: CASSPNTGVNTEAFF
j_call: TRBJ1-1; d_call: TRBD1; v_call: TRBV6-5; clone_size: -; cdr3_nt: TGTGCCAGCAGTTACGTCGACAGGGGGCGAGAAACTGAAGCTTTCTTT; cdr3_aa: CASSYVDRGRETEAFF
j_call: TRBJ2-5; d_call: -; v_call: TRBV19; clone_size: -; cdr3_nt: TGTGCCAGTAGTAATTCTGGGTCGGGGACCCAGTACTTC; cdr3_aa: CASSNSGSGTQYF
j_call: TRBJ2-5; d_call: TRBD1; v_call: TRBV29-1; clone_size: -; cdr3_nt: TGCAGCGCTAGACAGGGGGTTTCGGGGGAAACGGAGACCCAGTACTTC; cdr3_aa: CSARQGVSGETETQYF
j_call: TRBJ2-7; d_call: -; v_call: TRBV7-6; clone_size: -; cdr3_nt: TGTGCCAGCAGCTCGCACACAGGGAACGAGCAGTACTTC; cdr3_aa: CASSSHTGNEQYF
j_call: TRBJ1-3; d_call: TRBD1; v_call: TRBV27; clone_size: -; cdr3_nt: TGTGCCAGCAGTCCATCAACAGGGGAACTCTGGATAAACACCATATATTTT; cdr3_aa: CASSPSTGELWINTIYF
j_call: TRBJ2-1; d_call: -; v_call: TRBV5-5; clone_size: -; cdr3_nt: TGTGCCAGCAGCTTGATACAGAGCTCCTACAATGAGCAGTTCTTC; cdr3_aa: CASSLIQSSYNEQFF
j_call: TRBJ1-5; d_call: -; v_call: TRBV18; clone_size: -; cdr3_nt: TGTGCCAGCTCACTGTTTACAGGACTAGATCAGCCCCAGCATTTT; cdr3_aa: CASSLFTGLDQPQHF
j_call: TRBJ1-3; d_call: -; v_call: TRBV6-1; clone_size: -; cdr3_nt: TGTGCCAGCAGTGAAGCGCGGGGGAACCCGGCTAACTCTGGAAACACCATATATTTT; cdr3_aa: CASSEARGNPANSGNTIYF